A selection of T cell receptor beta chains follows, all from one sample in a study of response to subunit inactivated influenza vaccine. TCRdb reprocessed the RT-PCR reads via MiXCR and lists one record per CDR3 protein. The sample has more than 450,000 distinct CDR3 sequences, about 8% seen once; the top ten hold approximately 13%. Here the sequenced sample was PBMCs from blood, taken roughly 24 months after vaccination. The receptors stem from a man aged 50 to 75 who received an inactivated influenza vaccine. Both conserved end residues are part of each CDR3. D genes are given only for firm matches. A clone size is listed for some rows: how often the clone was seen (once, few, many), or a class if it is expanded.

size	J	V	D	CDR3	DNA
few	TRBJ1-5	TRBV6-2/TRBV6-3	.	CASKDRTTDQPQHF	TGTGCCAGCAAGGACCGGACAACCGATCAGCCCCAGCATTTT
many	TRBJ2-7	TRBV24-1	TRBD1	CATSRGQGGEQYF	TGTGCCACCAGCCGCGGACAGGGTGGAGAGCAGTACTTC
.	TRBJ2-1	TRBV11-2	TRBD2	CASGTSRTNEQFF	TGTGCCAGCGGGACTAGCCGGACTAATGAGCAGTTCTTC
.	TRBJ2-1	TRBV12-3/TRBV12-4	.	CASSRLGVSYNEQFF	TGTGCCAGCAGCCGACTGGGGGTCTCCTACAATGAGCAGTTCTTC
.	TRBJ1-2	TRBV11-2	TRBD1	CASSSLRTGSNGYTF	TGTGCCAGCAGCTCGCTACGGACAGGGAGTAATGGCTACACCTTC
few	TRBJ1-2	TRBV4-1	.	CASSPGGPLMYGYTF	TGCGCCAGCAGCCCCGGGGGTCCCCTTATGTATGGCTACACCTTC
many	TRBJ1-5	TRBV6-5	.	CASSYRGKGQPQHF	TGTGCCAGCAGTTACCGGGGGAAGGGCCAGCCCCAGCATTTT
.	TRBJ2-1	TRBV7-9	.	CASSLGEQWEFF	TGTGCCAGCAGCTTAGGGGAACAGTGGGAGTTCTTC
many	TRBJ2-7	TRBV7-2	TRBD2	CASSSSRLAGAQYF	TGTGCCAGCAGCTCATCTAGACTAGCGGGGGCTCAGTACTTC
few	TRBJ1-3	TRBV25-1	.	CASSEAGFSSGNTIYF	TGTGCCAGCAGTGAAGCCGGTTTTTCATCTGGAAACACCATATATTTT
many	TRBJ2-1	TRBV29-1	TRBD2	CSVDPAGGNNEQFF	TGCAGCGTTGATCCCGCGGGAGGGAACAATGAGCAGTTCTTC
.	TRBJ2-5	TRBV20-1	TRBD1	CSAKRTGRETQYF	TGCAGTGCTAAAAGGACAGGTCGAGAGACCCAGTACTTC
few	TRBJ2-5	TRBV11-1	TRBD1	CASSLGQTYQETQYF	TGTGCCAGCAGCCTGGGACAGACCTACCAAGAGACCCAGTACTTC
.	TRBJ2-4	TRBV7-2	TRBD1	CASSPARGLDIQYF	TGTGCCAGCAGCCCCGCAAGGGGGCTTGACATTCAGTACTTC
few	TRBJ2-3	TRBV11-2	TRBD2	CASSSKRESTDTQYF	TGTGCCAGCAGCAGTAAGCGGGAAAGCACAGATACGCAGTATTTT
many	TRBJ2-1	TRBV12-3/TRBV12-4	.	CASSWGAEQFF	TGTGCCAGCAGTTGGGGGGCCGAGCAGTTCTTC
many	TRBJ1-1	TRBV20-1	.	CSASQGAEAFF	TGCAGTGCTAGTCAGGGCGCTGAAGCTTTCTTT
many	TRBJ2-7	TRBV7-6	TRBD1	CASSPGRGTGKSEQYF	TGTGCCAGCAGCCCCGGCCGAGGGACAGGGAAGTCCGAGCAGTACTTC
many	TRBJ2-7	TRBV5-1	TRBD2	CASSEGTSGRTSEQYF	TGCGCCAGCAGCGAGGGGACTAGCGGGAGAACTAGCGAGCAGTACTTC
few	TRBJ1-5	TRBV6-2/TRBV6-3	.	CASMQSSNQPQHF	TGTGCCAGCATGCAGAGCAGCAATCAGCCCCAGCATTTT
many	TRBJ2-1	TRBV7-9	.	CASSLDSGYNEQFF	TGTGCCAGCAGCTTAGATTCGGGCTACAATGAGCAGTTCTTC
.	TRBJ2-5	TRBV6-5	.	CASSYSTQGPKTQYF	TGTGCCAGCAGTTACAGCACGCAAGGTCCGAAGACCCAGTACTTC
many	TRBJ2-7	TRBV28	.	CASDRTTGYEQYF	TGTGCCAGCGATAGGACAACCGGCTACGAGCAGTACTTC
few	TRBJ1-4	TRBV7-2	.	CASSLTGIGEKLFF	TGTGCCAGCAGCTTAACCGGGATAGGGGAAAAACTGTTTTTT
many	TRBJ2-1	TRBV11-2	.	CASSLGTTSYNEQFF	TGTGCCAGCAGCTTAGGGACTACTTCCTACAATGAGCAGTTCTTC
many	TRBJ2-7	TRBV28	.	CASSSSAGWTYEQYF	TGTGCCAGCAGTTCATCAGCGGGCTGGACTTACGAGCAGTACTTC
few	TRBJ2-1	TRBV20-1	.	CSASPTAGAPNEQFF	TGCAGTGCTAGTCCTACCGCGGGGGCCCCAAATGAGCAGTTCTTC
.	TRBJ1-6	TRBV7-2	.	CASSLGVRAEPLHF	TGTGCCAGCAGCTTGGGTGTTCGGGCGGAACCCCTCCACTTT
few	TRBJ2-1	TRBV27	TRBD2	CASSRGAGGNEQFF	TGTGCCAGCAGCCGCGGGGCCGGGGGGAATGAGCAGTTCTTC
many	TRBJ2-3	TRBV29-1	.	CSVGGNTDTQYF	TGCAGCGTTGGCGGGAACACAGATACGCAGTATTTT
many	TRBJ1-5	TRBV6-5	TRBD1	CASSYSVTGNQPQHF	TGTGCCAGCAGTTACTCGGTGACAGGGAATCAGCCCCAGCATTTT
many	TRBJ2-5	TRBV7-2	.	CASSLSKETQYF	TGTGCCAGCAGCTTAAGTAAGGAGACCCAGTACTTC
few	TRBJ2-1	TRBV7-9	.	CASSLWVGALSYNEQFF	TGTGCCAGCAGCTTATGGGTGGGGGCTCTCTCCTACAATGAGCAGTTCTTC
.	TRBJ2-4	TRBV4-3	.	CASSQDHRAGNIQYF	TGCGCCAGCAGCCAAGATCACAGGGCGGGAAACATTCAGTACTTC
.	TRBJ2-1	TRBV12-3/TRBV12-4	.	CASKIAGGSYNEQFF	TGTGCCAGCAAAATAGCCGGAGGCTCCTACAATGAGCAGTTCTTC
many	TRBJ2-1	TRBV12-3/TRBV12-4	.	CASSPGENNEQFF	TGTGCCAGCAGTCCCGGAGAGAACAATGAGCAGTTCTTC
many	TRBJ1-2	TRBV5-1	.	CASSWQGFYTF	TGCGCCAGCAGCTGGCAGGGCTTTTACACCTTC
.	TRBJ2-2	TRBV28	TRBD1	CASRGQGITGELFF	TGTGCCAGCAGGGGACAGGGTATCACCGGGGAGCTGTTTTTT
.	TRBJ2-1	TRBV5-6	.	CASSLGLTYNEQFF	TGTGCCAGCAGCTTGGGACTCACCTACAATGAGCAGTTCTTC
.	TRBJ1-2	TRBV9	.	CASSVPGIYGYTF	TGTGCCAGCAGCGTACCAGGCATCTATGGCTACACCTTC
many	TRBJ2-5	TRBV12-3/TRBV12-4	.	CASSSGPQGLAQYF	TGTGCCAGCAGCTCCGGCCCTCAAGGGTTGGCCCAGTACTTC
few	TRBJ2-1	TRBV6-5	TRBD2	CASSYSPSGGDNEQFF	TGTGCCAGCAGTTACTCCCCTAGCGGGGGGGACAATGAGCAGTTCTTC
many	TRBJ1-1	TRBV5-5	.	CASSLEWLQNTEAFF	TGTGCCAGCAGCTTGGAGTGGCTGCAGAACACTGAAGCTTTCTTT
many	TRBJ2-1	TRBV5-5	TRBD1	CASSVNRGLLSGQFF	TGTGCCAGCAGCGTGAACAGGGGGCTACTTTCGGGGCAGTTCTTC
many	TRBJ2-7	TRBV9	.	CASSAQLGAEQYF	TGTGCCAGCAGCGCGCAACTAGGAGCCGAGCAGTACTTC
.	TRBJ2-3	TRBV29-1	.	CSATARLALGDTQYF	TGCAGCGCTACGGCACGTCTAGCGCTTGGGGATACGCAGTATTTT
.	TRBJ1-4	TRBV7-2	TRBD1	CASSVQGPNEKLFF	TGTGCCAGCAGCGTACAGGGGCCTAATGAAAAACTGTTTTTT
few	TRBJ1-2	TRBV29-1	.	CSVVRSNYGYTF	TGCAGCGTTGTCCGGTCTAACTATGGCTACACCTTC
few	TRBJ2-5	TRBV12-3/TRBV12-4	TRBD2	CASGWTSGETQYF	TGTGCCAGCGGATGGACTAGCGGGGAGACCCAGTACTTC
many	TRBJ2-3	TRBV25-1	TRBD1	CASGQGADTQYF	TGTGCCAGTGGACAGGGGGCGGATACGCAGTATTTT
few	TRBJ2-5	TRBV4-2	.	CASSHPDYPHATQYF	TGTGCCAGCAGCCACCCTGACTATCCCCACGCGACCCAGTACTTC
many	TRBJ2-2	TRBV20-1	.	CSASYGRVGGELFF	TGCAGTGCTAGTTATGGTCGGGTTGGCGGGGAGCTGTTTTTT
.	TRBJ2-3	TRBV28	TRBD1	CASNFQGDFTDTQYF	TGTGCCAGCAACTTTCAGGGGGATTTCACAGATACGCAGTATTTT
.	TRBJ2-3	TRBV4-3	.	CASSQDWRSWASNTQYF	TGCGCCAGCAGCCAAGATTGGAGGAGCTGGGCCTCTAATACGCAGTATTTT
many	TRBJ2-7	TRBV10-3	TRBD2	CAVGRTSSYEQYF	TGTGCCGTGGGCCGGACTAGCTCCTACGAGCAGTACTTC
few	TRBJ2-3	TRBV24-1	TRBD2	CATSDSTGTSLYLDTQYF	TGTGCCACCAGTGACTCTACCGGGACTAGCCTCTATCTGGATACGCAGTATTTT
many	TRBJ2-2	TRBV7-8	.	CASSLVDTGELFF	TGTGCCAGCAGCTTGGTCGACACCGGGGAGCTGTTTTTT
.	TRBJ1-1	TRBV7-3	.	CASSSWDGGNTEAFF	TGTGCCAGCAGCTCCTGGGACGGCGGGAACACTGAAGCTTTCTTT
many	TRBJ2-1	TRBV15	.	CATSKERASYNEQFF	TGTGCCACCAGCAAGGAGCGGGCCTCCTACAATGAGCAGTTCTTC
many	TRBJ2-1	TRBV5-6	.	CASSYARGNEQFF	TGTGCCAGCAGCTACGCTAGGGGGAATGAGCAGTTCTTC